The rows below give T cell receptor beta chains drawn from one sample of a study of metastatic and nonmetastatic thyroid tumors. TCRdb reanalyzed the PCR reads via MiXCR. The data contain about 28,000 clones, about 24% of them singletons. Sequences were obtained from blood. These receptor sequences come from a female donor with papillary thyroid cancer or a benign thyroid nodule (not recorded which). Some clones in this sample may be carry-over from other donors' samples. The CDR3 runs from the conserved cysteine through the conserved F or W. The D gene is left open where the match is weak. Part of the rows lack a size; the others show once, few, many or a class for expanded clones.

clone_size	d_call	v_call	j_call	cdr3_nt	cdr3_aa
-	TRBD2	TRBV10-2	TRBJ2-7	TGCGCCAGCATGACTAGCGGGGTATGCGAGCAGTACTTC	CASMTSGVCEQYF
many	-	TRBV20-1	TRBJ1-1	TGCAGTGCTAGGGGCAACACTGAAGCTTTCTTT	CSARGNTEAFF
few	-	TRBV6-2/TRBV6-3	TRBJ1-2	TGTGCCAGCAGTCCGGGCTTTAACTATGGCTACACCTTC	CASSPGFNYGYTF
many	TRBD1	TRBV20-1	TRBJ2-7	TGCAGTGCTAGGTTTCCGGGACAGGGCTACGAGCAGTACTTC	CSARFPGQGYEQYF
-	-	TRBV28	TRBJ2-5	TGTGCCAGCAGTTTAAATCTGGGGGGGACCCAGTACTTC	CASSLNLGGTQYF
-	TRBD2	TRBV6-1	TRBJ2-1	TGTGCCATTCTAGCGGGAGGGCCTGGGAATGAGCAGTTCTTC	CAILAGGPGNEQFF
medium-sized	TRBD1	TRBV27	TRBJ1-2	TGTGCCAGCAGTTCTCACAGGGGTAACTATGGCTACACCTTC	CASSSHRGNYGYTF
-	-	TRBV4-1	TRBJ1-2	TGCGCCAGCAGCCAAGATCGGTTTGGGGCGCAATATGATGGCTATACCTTC	CASSQDRFGAQYDGYTF
-	-	TRBV25-1	TRBJ2-7	TGTGCCAGCAGTGATAGCAACGGCCACCACTCCTACGAGCAGTACTTC	CASSDSNGHHSYEQYF
-	-	TRBV27	TRBJ2-7	TGTGCCAGCAGCCGACTTCCGGACATCTTGGAGCAGTACTTC	CASSRLPDILEQYF
many	TRBD1	TRBV20-1	TRBJ2-5	TGCAGTGCTAGGAGGACAGGGAAGGAGCAAGAGACCCAGTACTTC	CSARRTGKEQETQYF
-	-	TRBV30	TRBJ2-7	TGTGCCTGGAGTGTACGGGCGGAGCTGGGACGGGGAACCTACGAGCAGTACTTC	CAWSVRAELGRGTYEQYF
many	-	TRBV7-8	TRBJ1-5	TGTGCCAGCAGCCCGGGGGTCAATCAGCCCCAGCATTTT	CASSPGVNQPQHF
medium-sized	-	TRBV27	TRBJ2-7	TGTGCCAGCAGTTCCCTCGGCTACGAGCAGTACTTC	CASSSLGYEQYF
medium-sized	TRBD1	TRBV6-1	TRBJ2-6	TGTGCCAGCCGGGACAGGGTTTCAGCTGGGGCCAACGTCCTGACTTTC	CASRDRVSAGANVLTF
many	-	TRBV18	TRBJ2-5	TGTGCCAGCTCACCACCGGGGATCCAAGAGACCCAGTACTTC	CASSPPGIQETQYF
many	-	TRBV20-1	TRBJ1-5	TGCAGTGCTAGAAATTACGGACGTAGCAATCAGCCCCAGCATTTT	CSARNYGRSNQPQHF
many	-	TRBV7-8	TRBJ2-4	TGTGCCAGCAGCTCCAAAGCTACAGGGCCCCAAAACATTCAGTACTTC	CASSSKATGPQNIQYF
many	-	TRBV9	TRBJ2-1	TGTGCCAGCAGCGTAGTGGCCCACTATAGCAAAGAGCAGTTCTTC	CASSVVAHYSKEQFF
many	-	TRBV11-3	TRBJ2-5	TGTGCCAGCAGCTTAGATCAGGCCAGAAGGGAGACCCAGTACTTC	CASSLDQARRETQYF
-	-	TRBV7-8	TRBJ1-2	TGTGCCAGCAGCTTAGCGCTCCGGGGGAGGGGCTACACCTTC	CASSLALRGRGYTF
few	-	TRBV15	TRBJ2-2	TGTGCCACCAGTCCAAACACGGGACGGAGGAACACCGAGGAGCTGTTTTTT	CATSPNTGRRNTEELFF
many	-	TRBV10-3	TRBJ2-7	TGTGCCAGCTCGGGGGCAGGAAAAGCCTACGAGCAGTACTTC	CASSGAGKAYEQYF
-	-	TRBV6-5	TRBJ1-2	TGTGCCAGCAGTTACATAGGCGGAGGCTACACCTTC	CASSYIGGGYTF